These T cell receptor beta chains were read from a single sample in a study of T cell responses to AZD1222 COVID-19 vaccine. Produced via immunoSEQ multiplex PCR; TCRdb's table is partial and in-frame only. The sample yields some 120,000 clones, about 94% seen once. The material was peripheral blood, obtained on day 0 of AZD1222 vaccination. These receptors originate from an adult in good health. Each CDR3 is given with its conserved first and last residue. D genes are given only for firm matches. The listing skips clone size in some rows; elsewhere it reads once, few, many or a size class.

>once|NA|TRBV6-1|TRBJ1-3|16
TGTGCCAGCAGTGAGTATACAGGGCGCTCTGGAAACACCATATATTTT
CASSEYTGRSGNTIYF
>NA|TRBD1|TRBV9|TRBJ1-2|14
TGTGCCAGCAGCGTGACAGGGGCGGGCTATGGCTACACCTTC
CASSVTGAGYGYTF
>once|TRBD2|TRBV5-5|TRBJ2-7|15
TGTGCCAGCAGCCTGCGGGGGGCAAGCTCCTACGAGCAGTACTTC
CASSLRGASSYEQYF
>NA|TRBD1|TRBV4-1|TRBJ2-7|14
TGCGCCAGCAGCCTCGGGACAGGGTTGTACGAGCAGTACTTC
CASSLGTGLYEQYF
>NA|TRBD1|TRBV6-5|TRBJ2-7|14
TGTGCCAGCAGATCCGGACAGGGCAAAAACGAGCAGTACTTC
CASRSGQGKNEQYF
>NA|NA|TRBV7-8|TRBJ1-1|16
TGTGCCAGCAGCTTACTGGGGCGGAGGGGGAACACTGAAGCTTTCTTT
CASSLLGRRGNTEAFF
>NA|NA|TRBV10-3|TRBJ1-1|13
TGTGCCATCAGTGTTGGTAAGGAGGATGAAGCTTTCTTT
CAISVGKEDEAFF
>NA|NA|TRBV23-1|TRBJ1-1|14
TGCGCCAGCAGTCAAGACAGGACGAACACTGAAGCTTTCTTT
CASSQDRTNTEAFF
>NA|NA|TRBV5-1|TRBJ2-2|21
TGCGCCAGCAGGCCTAAGACAGGGGGACTAGCCGATACCTTGGGCACCGGGGAGCTGTTTTTT
CASRPKTGGLADTLGTGELFF
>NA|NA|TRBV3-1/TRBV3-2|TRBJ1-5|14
TGTGCCAGCAGCCAAGTCGGGTCAGCTCAGCCCCAGCATTTT
CASSQVGSAQPQHF
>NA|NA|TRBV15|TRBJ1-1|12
TGTGCCACCAGCAGAGATCGGGGGGAAGCTTTCTTT
CATSRDRGEAFF
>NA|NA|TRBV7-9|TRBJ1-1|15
TGTGCCAGCAGCTTGAGGGACACGATGAACACTGAAGCTTTCTTT
CASSLRDTMNTEAFF
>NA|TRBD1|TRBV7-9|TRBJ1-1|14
TGTGCCAGCAGATATTACAGGGGGAACACTGAAGCTTTCTTT
CASRYYRGNTEAFF
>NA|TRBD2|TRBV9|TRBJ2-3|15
TGTGCCAGCAGCCTTCTAGCGGGGGGGCCAGATACGCAGTATTTT
CASSLLAGGPDTQYF
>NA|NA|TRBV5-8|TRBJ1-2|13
TGTGCCAGCAGCTTGCTACTATCTTATGGCTACACCTTC
CASSLLLSYGYTF
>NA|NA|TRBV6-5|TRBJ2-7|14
TGTGCCAGCAGTTCACCGGGACAACTTTACGAGCAGTACTTC
CASSSPGQLYEQYF